This TCR beta chain was retrieved from a study of blood T cell repertoires in COVID-19. The study recruited people aged roughly 18 to 95 years across 24 US areas. Participant reports of clinical history set cohort assignment. Recovery meant two consecutive negative NP/OP PCR tests, professional clearance, or resolved symptoms. Per the study methods: Nucleated cell number was recorded as an estimate derived from reference gene primer amplification. Clones were read by immunoSEQ multiplex PCR, and TCRdb kept only the in-frame ones, dropping some. That table is the source of V, J and clone size, and D and trimming were worked out from the DNA. The sample shows tens of thousands of clones, 88% of them seen only once. Trimming at V came to 5 bases and at J to 1 base, leaving 3 bases not matched to a gene. The CDR3 is 14 residues long. Germline loops: CDR1 LNHDA, CDR2 SQIVND (reference sequence).

The sequenced material came from PBMCs or T cells enriched from blood (not recorded which). The rearrangement joins TRBV19 to TRBJ1-1, with 8 positions matching TRBD1. The TCR was taken from a woman between 40 and 50 years old who had recovered from COVID-19. CDR3 protein: CASSGTGPNTEAFF. CDR3 coding DNA: TGTGCCAGTAGTGGGACAGGACCGAACACTGAAGCTTTCTTT.